The 20 T cell receptor beta chains below all came from one sample that was sequenced in a study of Ad26.COV2.S vaccination and SARS-CoV-2 variants. Treatment noted: some 19 received Ad26.COV2.S at low or high dose, single or two shots; 5 received placebo; per-sample allocation not given. Samples analyzed were those drawn on day 63 after the first vaccine or placebo injection. Repertoires were generated with immunoSEQ multiplex PCR, while TCRdb's copy carries only in-frame clones and drops some. The data contain about 320,000 clones, just over 85% of them singletons. The input for sequencing was peripheral blood, taken in a trial of Ad26.COV2.S vaccine versus placebo. The source of these receptors is a person aged 18-60 years who received the Ad26.COV2.S COVID-19 vaccine or a placebo.

This chain uses TRBV6-6 with TRBJ1-3; 8 nucleotides align to TRBD1. CDR1 MNHNY and CDR2 SVGAGI come from the germline V gene (reference sequence). There are 14 residues in the CDR3. V was clipped by 6 bases and J by 4 bases; unmatched bases: 5. CDR3 sequence (DNA): TGTGCCAGCAGACCCGGGACAGGCGGAAACACCATATATTTT. It specifies CASRPGTGGNTIYF.

The CDR3 region is CAAAGGMDEKLFF. In DNA form, the CDR3 reads TGTGCCGCGGCGGGGGGTATGGATGAAAAACTGTTTTTT. This sequence joins TRBV6-5 and TRBJ1-4; the D gene is possibly TRBD1 (5 bases). Germline V CDR1 and CDR2: MNHEY, SVGAGI. Trimming left V 11 bases short and J 6 bases short, with 16 bases between. The CDR3 covers 13 residues.

V gene TRBV5-6 combines with J gene TRBJ1-2; D is unclear. Germline V gene lookup returns CDR1 SGHDT and CDR2 YYEEEE. The CDR3 has 13 amino acids. V lost 4 bases and J lost 8, with 15 bases in between. CDR3 residues: CASSAALMGGYTF. The CDR3 nucleotides are TGTGCCAGCAGCGCCGCCCTGATGGGAGGCTACACCTTC.

This sequence joins TRBV2 and TRBJ2-2, with TRBD1 matching over 9 bases. The CDR3 sequence is 15 residues long. V shed 6 bases, J shed 6 bases, and the junction held 8 bases outside the gene matches. Per the germline V gene, CDR1 is SNHLY and CDR2 is FYNNEI. The CDR3 spells CASRTQDRGSGELFF. The CDR3 DNA sequence: TGTGCCAGCAGAACCCAGGACAGGGGATCCGGGGAGCTGTTTTTT.

The V call is TRBV5-8, the J call TRBJ1-2; D not resolved. V was clipped by 1 base and J by 0 bases, with 13 bases between them. CDR1 is SGHTS and CDR2 is YDEGEE in the germline V gene. The CDR3 sequence is 16 residues long. The CDR3 DNA reads TGTGCCAGCAGCTTGCTGTCAGCGAAAGCTAACTATGGCTACACCTTC. It yields the protein CASSLLSAKANYGYTF.

This chain joins TRBV18 and TRBJ1-4; unclear D gene. The germline gives CDR1 KGHSH, CDR2 LQKENI. The V end lost 1 base, the J end lost 7 bases, and 16 bases lay between the germline ends. The CDR3 has 16 amino acids. The CDR3 nucleotides are TGTGCCAGCTCACCACTGAACTCCATACTGGGTGAAAAACTGTTTTTT. Amino acids: CASSPLNSILGEKLFF.

This chain connects TRBV7-2 to TRBJ1-1; D gene unclear. Trimming cost V 4 bases and J 4 bases, with 10 bases left between them. This CDR3 has 13 residues. Looked up from germline, CDR1 is SGHTA and CDR2 is FQGNSA. CDR3 DNA sequence: TGTGCCAGCAGCTCCAGCAGAAGCACTGAAGCTTTCTTT. It encodes CASSSSRSTEAFF.

The chain employs TRBV3-1 (or the pseudogene TRBV3-2) and TRBJ2-5; D is uncertain. The germline V and J ends were trimmed by 0 bases and 3 bases, with 8 bases remaining between them. This CDR3 contains 14 residues. The germline V gene encodes CDR1 LGHDT and CDR2 YNNKEL (reference sequence). CDR3 residues: CASSQEPLEETQYF. The CDR3 region has the DNA TGTGCCAGCAGCCAAGAACCTCTGGAAGAGACCCAGTACTTC.

The J gene is TRBJ1-2, the V gene TRBV12-5; TRBD1 aligns across 7 bases. Trimming at V came to 7 bases and at J to 0 bases, leaving 17 bases not matched to a gene. The CDR3 totals 18 residues. Germline CDR1 and CDR2: LGHNT and FRNRAP. CDR3 DNA sequence: TGTGCTAGTGTTAAAGGAGGGGGCGCTTGGAAAACTAACTATGGCTACACCTTC. Translated, it gives CASVKGGGAWKTNYGYTF. The full variable domain, its missing parts supplied by reference TRBV12-5 and TRBJ1-2, is DARVTQTPRHKVTEMGQEVTMRCQPILGHNTVFWYRQTMMQGLELLAYFRNRAPLDDSGMPKDRFSAEMPDATLATLKIQPSEPRDSAVYFCASVKGGGAWKTNYGYTFGSGTRLTVV.

The V and J genes are TRBV5-1 and TRBJ2-2, with TRBD1 matching 9 bases. V shed 3 bases, J shed 2 bases, and the junction held 5 bases outside the gene matches. Germline-derived CDR1 and CDR2 are SGHRS and YFSETQ. This CDR3 comprises 16 residues. The CDR3 coding sequence is TGCGCCAGCAGCTACCCGGGACAGGGCAACACCGGGGAGCTGTTTTTT. Protein sequence: CASSYPGQGNTGELFF.

J is TRBJ1-1 and V is TRBV19, with 11 bases that match TRBD1. Germline V lookup: CDR1 LNHDA, CDR2 SQIVND (reference sequence). CDR3 length: 17 residues. V lost 5 bases, J lost 3 bases, and 11 bases stayed unmatched. Here the CDR3 reads CASSPVGQGALHTEAFF. In nucleotides, the CDR3 is TGTGCCAGTAGTCCCGTAGGACAGGGGGCTTTGCACACTGAAGCTTTCTTT.

CDR3 amino acids: CSTRVTTDTQYF. CDR3 coding DNA: TGCAGCACCAGGGTTACGACAGATACGCAGTATTTT. The genes are TRBV29-1 and TRBJ2-3, with D perhaps matching TRBD1 (5 bases). The CDR3 spans 12 residues. The V and J ends lost 8 bases and 3 bases respectively, with 12 bases between them. Germline V gene data show CDR1 as SQVTM and CDR2 as ANQGSEA.

This clone showed up just once. The V call is TRBV18, the J call TRBJ2-7; 11 bases align to TRBD1. The CDR3 is 15 residues long. The V segment lost 3 bases and the J segment 3 bases; nucleotides outside the gene matches: 4. Germline V lookup: CDR1 KGHSH, CDR2 LQKENI. The CDR3: CASSPGQGVVYEQYF. CDR3 DNA: TGTGCCAGCTCACCGGGACAGGGGGTTGTCTACGAGCAGTACTTC.

The rearrangement links TRBV18 to TRBJ2-5; no clear D. The CDR3 has 17 residues. V dropped 4 bases and J dropped 1 base, with 19 bases sitting between them. CDR1 and CDR2 (germline): KGHSH, LQKENI. In DNA form, the CDR3 reads TGTGCCAGCTCACGTATACCGTCGGGCAGACTCCAAGAGACCCAGTACTTC. Protein product: CASSRIPSGRLQETQYF.

The chain links TRBV12-3 or TRBV12-4 to TRBJ1-2; perhaps TRBD1 as D (5 bases). This CDR3 contains 13 residues. V lost 5 bases and J lost 6, with 13 bases in between. The CDR3 DNA reads as TGTGCCAGCAGTGGGACGGCACTTCATGGCTACACCTTC. It translates to CASSGTALHGYTF.

This chain connects TRBV6-6 to TRBJ1-2, with 7 bases fitting TRBD1. The V gene's germline CDR1 is MNHNY and CDR2 SVGAGI (reference sequence). CDR3 size: 15 residues. With 4 bases clipped from V and 2 bases from J, the junction kept 7 bases outside the gene matches. The CDR3 protein is CASSSLLRGNYGYTF. As DNA, the CDR3 is TGTGCCAGCAGTTCCCTCCTCAGGGGGAACTATGGCTACACCTTC.

This clone was seen a few times. This chain links TRBV4-3 with TRBJ1-5; D not resolved. Germline V CDR1 and CDR2: LGHNA, YSLEER. CDR3 size: 14 residues. V lost 3 bases and J lost 1, with 7 bases in between. CDR3 loop: CASSQDGSNQPQHF. CDR3 bases: TGCGCCAGCAGCCAGGACGGGAGCAATCAGCCCCAGCATTTT.

The rearrangement links TRBV7-8 to TRBJ1-5; maybe TRBD1 (6 bases). Per germline, CDR1 SGHVS and CDR2 FQNEAQ. Trimming shortened V by 3 bases and J by 1 base, and 7 bases separated the two germline ends. CDR3 length: 14 residues. The CDR3 nucleotides read TGTGCCAGCAGCTTTCAGGGGAGCAATCAGCCCCAGCATTTT. Its protein product is CASSFQGSNQPQHF.

This clone occurred once. The rearrangement links TRBV3-1 (or the pseudogene TRBV3-2) to TRBJ1-1; D is possibly TRBD1 (6 bases). The CDR3 contains 14 residues. The V and J ends lost 6 bases and 3 bases respectively, with 14 bases between them. Germline CDR1 and CDR2: LGHDT and YNNKEL (reference sequence). The CDR3 region has the DNA TGTGCCAGCAGTCGCAGGGGAGAAGACACTGAAGCTTTCTTT. This sequence encodes CASSRRGEDTEAFF.

The chain links TRBV7-8 to TRBJ1-1; no definite D call. Germline V gene lookup returns CDR1 SGHVS and CDR2 FQNEAQ. This CDR3 is built from 14 residues. V was shortened by 3 bases and J by 7 bases, with 15 bases between the two germline ends. The CDR3 bases are TGTGCCAGCAGCTTGGAATTGATAGCCGGTGAAGCTTTCTTT. Residues: CASSLELIAGEAFF.